Listed here is a single T cell receptor beta chain. What it recognizes is unknown. CD8 cells classed as naive were CD45RO-negative and positively selected for CCR7, excluding terminally differentiated effector memory CD45RA+ cells. Assay execution proceeded at the deep level. The data were produced by immunoSEQ multiplex PCR, yet TCRdb's version contains in-frame clones alone and is incomplete. The sample lists approximately 650,000 clones; about 95% were seen once. The data belong to a study of shared clonotypes between healthy human individuals. General study findings and limits: An effect of sequencing depth on clonotype sharing among donors was expected. Only blood samples were collected, and tissue repertoires likely differ.

The clonotype originates from a woman younger than 45 in good health. Specimen: naive CD8+ T cells sorted from blood.

The CDR3 region is CASSPSQGGETQYF. CDR3 DNA sequence: TGTGCCAGCAGCCCTTCACAGGGAGGTGAGACCCAGTACTTC. The chain joins TRBV7-2 to TRBJ2-5, with D perhaps being TRBD1 or TRBD2 (6 bases each). The CDR3 extends over 14 amino acids. Trimming left V 5 bases short and J 5 bases short, with 15 bases between. Per germline, CDR1 SGHTA and CDR2 FQGNSA.